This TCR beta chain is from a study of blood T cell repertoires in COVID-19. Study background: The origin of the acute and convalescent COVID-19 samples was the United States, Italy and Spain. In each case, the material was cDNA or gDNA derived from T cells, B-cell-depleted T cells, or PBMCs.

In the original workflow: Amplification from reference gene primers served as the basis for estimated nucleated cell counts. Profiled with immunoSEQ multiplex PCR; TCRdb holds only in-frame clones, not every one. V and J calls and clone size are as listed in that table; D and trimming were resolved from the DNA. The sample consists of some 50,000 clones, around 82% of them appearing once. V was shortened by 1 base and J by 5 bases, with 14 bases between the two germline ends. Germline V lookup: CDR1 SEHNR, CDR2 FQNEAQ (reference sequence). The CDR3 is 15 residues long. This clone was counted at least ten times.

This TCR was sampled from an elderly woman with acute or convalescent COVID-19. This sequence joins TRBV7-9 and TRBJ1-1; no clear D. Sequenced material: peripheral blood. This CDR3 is CASSLVVGGRTEAFF. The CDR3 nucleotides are TGTGCCAGCAGCTTAGTAGTAGGAGGGAGGACTGAAGCTTTCTTT.